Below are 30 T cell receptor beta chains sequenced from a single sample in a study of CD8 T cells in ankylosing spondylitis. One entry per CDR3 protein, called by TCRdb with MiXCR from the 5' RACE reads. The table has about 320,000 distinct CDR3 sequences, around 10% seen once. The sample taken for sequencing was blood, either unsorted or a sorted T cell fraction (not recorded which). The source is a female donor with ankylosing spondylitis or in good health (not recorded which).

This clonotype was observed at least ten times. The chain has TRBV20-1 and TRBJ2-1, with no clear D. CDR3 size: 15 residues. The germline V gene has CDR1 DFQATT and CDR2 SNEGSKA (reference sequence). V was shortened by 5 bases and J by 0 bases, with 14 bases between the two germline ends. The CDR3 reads CSAAPVVASYNEQFF. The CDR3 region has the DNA TGCAGTGCTGCCCCAGTAGTTGCCTCCTACAATGAGCAGTTCTTC.

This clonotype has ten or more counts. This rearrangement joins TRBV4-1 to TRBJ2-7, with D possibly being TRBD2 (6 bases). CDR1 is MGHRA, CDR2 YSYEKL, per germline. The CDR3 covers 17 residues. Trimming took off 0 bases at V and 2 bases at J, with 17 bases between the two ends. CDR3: CASSQDQSPGLAYEQYF. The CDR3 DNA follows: TGCGCCAGCAGCCAAGATCAGAGTCCGGGACTGGCCTACGAGCAGTACTTC.

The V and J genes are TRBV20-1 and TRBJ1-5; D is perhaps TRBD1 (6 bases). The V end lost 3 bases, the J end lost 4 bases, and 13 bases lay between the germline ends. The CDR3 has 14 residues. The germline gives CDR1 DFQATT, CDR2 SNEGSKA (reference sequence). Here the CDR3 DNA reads TGCAGTGCTAGGGGGGCGGGTAAAAATCAGCCCCAGCATTTT. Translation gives CSARGAGKNQPQHF.

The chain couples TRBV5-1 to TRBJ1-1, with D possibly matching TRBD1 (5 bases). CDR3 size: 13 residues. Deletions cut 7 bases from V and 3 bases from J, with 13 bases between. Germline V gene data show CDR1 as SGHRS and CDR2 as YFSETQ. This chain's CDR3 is CASATTADTEAFF. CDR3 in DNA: TGCGCCAGCGCTACGACAGCGGACACTGAAGCTTTCTTT.

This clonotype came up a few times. The CDR3 DNA follows: TGTGCCAGCAGCCACGGGACTCTGAACACCGGGGAGCTGTTTTTT. Protein: CASSHGTLNTGELFF. The chain links TRBV3-1 to TRBJ2-2, with a weak D call TRBD2 (6 bases). Trimming pared 3 bases from V and 1 base from J, leaving 9 bases between. The CDR3 covers 15 residues. Germline CDR1 LGHDT, CDR2 YNNKEL (reference sequence).

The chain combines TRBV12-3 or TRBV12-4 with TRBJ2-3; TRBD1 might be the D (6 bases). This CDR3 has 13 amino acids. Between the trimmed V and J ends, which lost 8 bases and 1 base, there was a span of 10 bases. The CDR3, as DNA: TGTGCCAGCGGGGGCCGAGGCACAGATACGCAGTATTTT. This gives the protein CASGGRGTDTQYF.

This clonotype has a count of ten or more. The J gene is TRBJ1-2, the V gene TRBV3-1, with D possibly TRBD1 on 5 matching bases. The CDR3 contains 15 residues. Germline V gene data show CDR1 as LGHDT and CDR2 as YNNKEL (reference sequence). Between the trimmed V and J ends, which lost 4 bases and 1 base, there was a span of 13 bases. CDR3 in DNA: TGTGCCAGCAGCCCGGCAGGGCGCGATAACTATGGCTACACCTTC. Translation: CASSPAGRDNYGYTF.

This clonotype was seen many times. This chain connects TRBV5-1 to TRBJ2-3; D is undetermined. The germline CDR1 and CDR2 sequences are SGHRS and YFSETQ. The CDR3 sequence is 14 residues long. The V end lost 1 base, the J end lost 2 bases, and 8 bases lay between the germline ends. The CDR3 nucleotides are TGCGCCAGCAGCTTGCCCGCTAACACAGATACGCAGTATTTT. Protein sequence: CASSLPANTDTQYF. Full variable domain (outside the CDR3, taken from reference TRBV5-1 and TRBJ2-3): KAGVTQTPRYLIKTRGQQVTLSCSPISGHRSVSWYQQTPGQGLQFLFEYFSETQRNKGNFPGRFSGRQFSNSRSEMNVSTLELGDSALYLCASSLPANTDTQYFGPGTRLTVL.

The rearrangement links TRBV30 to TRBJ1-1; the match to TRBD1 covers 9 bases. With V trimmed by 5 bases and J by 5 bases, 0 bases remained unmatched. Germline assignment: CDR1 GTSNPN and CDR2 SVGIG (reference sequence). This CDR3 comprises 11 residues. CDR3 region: CAWGQGTEAFF. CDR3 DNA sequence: TGTGCCTGGGGACAGGGGACTGAAGCTTTCTTT.

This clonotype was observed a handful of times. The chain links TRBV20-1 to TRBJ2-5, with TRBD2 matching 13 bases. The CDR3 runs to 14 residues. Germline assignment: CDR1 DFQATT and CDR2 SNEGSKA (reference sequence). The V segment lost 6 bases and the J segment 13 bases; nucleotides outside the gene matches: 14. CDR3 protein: CSALTSGGSPPTYF. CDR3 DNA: TGCAGTGCGTTGACTAGCGGGGGGTCCCCCCCCACGTACTTC.

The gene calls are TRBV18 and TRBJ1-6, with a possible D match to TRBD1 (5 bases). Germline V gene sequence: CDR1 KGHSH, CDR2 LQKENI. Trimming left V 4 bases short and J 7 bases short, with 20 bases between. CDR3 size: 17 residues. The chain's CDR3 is CASSRDLPRGGNSPLHF. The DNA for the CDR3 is TGTGCCAGCTCACGGGACTTACCTCGGGGTGGGAATTCACCCCTCCACTTT.

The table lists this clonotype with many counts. The DNA of the CDR3 is TGCAGCGTGAATAGGGGGGGGGGCGCAGATACGCAGTATTTT. Translating gives CSVNRGGGADTQYF. V is TRBV29-1 and J is TRBJ2-3; tentative D call: TRBD2 (7 bases). Germline CDR1 is SQVTM and CDR2 is ANQGSEA. The V and J ends lost 6 bases and 4 bases respectively, with 17 bases between them. This CDR3 has 14 residues.

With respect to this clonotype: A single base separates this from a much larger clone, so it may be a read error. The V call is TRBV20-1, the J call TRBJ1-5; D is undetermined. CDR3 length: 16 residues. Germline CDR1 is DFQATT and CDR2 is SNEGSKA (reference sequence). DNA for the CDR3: TGCAGTGCTACCCTTTGGCGGCAGCTGGGCAATCACCCCCAGCATTTT. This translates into CSATLWRQLGNHPQHF.

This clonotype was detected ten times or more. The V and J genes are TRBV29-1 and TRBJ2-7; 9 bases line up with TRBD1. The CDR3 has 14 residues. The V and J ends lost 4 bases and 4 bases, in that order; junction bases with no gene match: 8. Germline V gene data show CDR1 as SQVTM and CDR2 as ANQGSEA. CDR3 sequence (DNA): TGCAGCGTTGGGGGGACAGGGCCAATTTACGAGCAGTACTTC. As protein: CSVGGTGPIYEQYF.

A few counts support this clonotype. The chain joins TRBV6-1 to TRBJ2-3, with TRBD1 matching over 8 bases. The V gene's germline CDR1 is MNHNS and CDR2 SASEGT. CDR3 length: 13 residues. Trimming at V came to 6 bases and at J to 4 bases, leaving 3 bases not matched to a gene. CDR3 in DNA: TGTGCCAGCAGGAGGACAGGGCCAGATACGCAGTATTTT. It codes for CASRRTGPDTQYF.

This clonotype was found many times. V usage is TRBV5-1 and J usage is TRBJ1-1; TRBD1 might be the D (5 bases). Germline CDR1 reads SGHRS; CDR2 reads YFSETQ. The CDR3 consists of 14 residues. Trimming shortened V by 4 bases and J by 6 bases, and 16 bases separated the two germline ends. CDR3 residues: CASSTLWGGAEAFF. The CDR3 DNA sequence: TGCGCCAGCAGCACCCTATGGGGGGGAGCTGAAGCTTTCTTT.

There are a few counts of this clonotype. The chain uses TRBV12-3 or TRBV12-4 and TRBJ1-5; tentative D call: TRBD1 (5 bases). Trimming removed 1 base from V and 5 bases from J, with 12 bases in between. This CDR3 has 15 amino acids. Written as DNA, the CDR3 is TGTGCCAGCAGTTTAGGGGCCCAAGGGGATCAGCCCCAGCATTTT. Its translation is CASSLGAQGDQPQHF.

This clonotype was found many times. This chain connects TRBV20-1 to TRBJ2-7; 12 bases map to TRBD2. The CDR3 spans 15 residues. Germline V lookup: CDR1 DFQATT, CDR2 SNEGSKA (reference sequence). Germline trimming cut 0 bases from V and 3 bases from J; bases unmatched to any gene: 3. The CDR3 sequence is CSARDRTSGIYEQYF. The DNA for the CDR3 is TGCAGTGCTAGAGATAGGACTAGCGGGATCTACGAGCAGTACTTC.

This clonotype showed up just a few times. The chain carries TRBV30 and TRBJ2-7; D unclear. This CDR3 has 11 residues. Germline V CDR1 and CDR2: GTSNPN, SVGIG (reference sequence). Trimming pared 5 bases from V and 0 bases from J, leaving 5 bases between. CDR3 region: CAWQISYEQYF. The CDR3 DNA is TGTGCCTGGCAAATCTCCTACGAGCAGTACTTC.

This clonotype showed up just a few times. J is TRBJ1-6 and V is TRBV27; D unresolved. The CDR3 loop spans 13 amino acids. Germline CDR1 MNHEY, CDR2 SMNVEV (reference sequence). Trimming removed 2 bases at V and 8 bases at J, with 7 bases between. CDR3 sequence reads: CASSLAQYSPLHF. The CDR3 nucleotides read TGTGCCAGCAGTTTAGCTCAGTATTCACCCCTCCACTTT.

CDR3 coding DNA: TGTGCCAGCAGCCTAAACCAGGACAGGGGAACCTACGAGCAGTACTTC. Translating it yields CASSLNQDRGTYEQYF. The chain joins TRBV6-2 or TRBV6-3 to TRBJ2-7; 9 positions match TRBD1. This CDR3 region has 16 residues. After removal of 6 bases from V and 2 bases from J, the junction contained 11 bases not matched to a gene. Germline CDR1 reads MNHEY; CDR2 reads SVGEGT.

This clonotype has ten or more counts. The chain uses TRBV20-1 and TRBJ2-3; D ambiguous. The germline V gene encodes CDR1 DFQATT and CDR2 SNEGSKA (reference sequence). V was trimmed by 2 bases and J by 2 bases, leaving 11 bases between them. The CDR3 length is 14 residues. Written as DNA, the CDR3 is TGCAGTGCTAGAACCAGACTCCACACAGATACGCAGTATTTT. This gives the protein CSARTRLHTDTQYF.

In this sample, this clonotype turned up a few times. CDR3 sequence: CATKSATGKEKLFF. The CDR3 DNA sequence: TGTGCCACAAAATCGGCGACAGGGAAGGAAAAACTGTTTTTT. The chain joins TRBV3-1 to TRBJ1-4, with 7 bases fitting TRBD1. Germline trimming cut 10 bases from V and 8 bases from J; bases unmatched to any gene: 13. CDR1 LGHDT and CDR2 YNNKEL come from the germline V gene (reference sequence). The CDR3 length is 14 residues.

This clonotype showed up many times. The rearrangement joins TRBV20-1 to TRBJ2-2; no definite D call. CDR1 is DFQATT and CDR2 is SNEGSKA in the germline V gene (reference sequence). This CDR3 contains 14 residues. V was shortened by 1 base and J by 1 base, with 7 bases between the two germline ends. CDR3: CSARAGQNTGELFF. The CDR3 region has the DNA TGCAGTGCTAGAGCCGGCCAGAACACCGGGGAGCTGTTTTTT.

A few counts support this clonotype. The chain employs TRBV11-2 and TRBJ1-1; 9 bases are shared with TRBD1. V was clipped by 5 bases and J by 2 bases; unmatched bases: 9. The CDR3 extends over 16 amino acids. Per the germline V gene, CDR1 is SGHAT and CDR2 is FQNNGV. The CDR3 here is CASSTSGTGPNTEAFF. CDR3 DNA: TGTGCCAGCAGCACCTCCGGGACAGGGCCTAACACTGAAGCTTTCTTT.

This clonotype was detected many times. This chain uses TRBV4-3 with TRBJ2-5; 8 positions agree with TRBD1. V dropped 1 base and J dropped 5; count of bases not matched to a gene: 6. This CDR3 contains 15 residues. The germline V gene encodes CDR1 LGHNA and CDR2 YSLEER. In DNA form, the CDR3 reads TGCGCCAGCAGCCAAGTTGACAGGGACAGGGAGACCCAGTACTTC. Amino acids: CASSQVDRDRETQYF.

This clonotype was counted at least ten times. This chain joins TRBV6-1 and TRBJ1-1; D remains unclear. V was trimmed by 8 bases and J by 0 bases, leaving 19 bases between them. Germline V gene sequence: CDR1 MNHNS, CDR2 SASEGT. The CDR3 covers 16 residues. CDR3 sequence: CASLRGQNPLNTEAFF. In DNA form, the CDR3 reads TGTGCCAGCTTGCGAGGGCAGAACCCCTTGAACACTGAAGCTTTCTTT.

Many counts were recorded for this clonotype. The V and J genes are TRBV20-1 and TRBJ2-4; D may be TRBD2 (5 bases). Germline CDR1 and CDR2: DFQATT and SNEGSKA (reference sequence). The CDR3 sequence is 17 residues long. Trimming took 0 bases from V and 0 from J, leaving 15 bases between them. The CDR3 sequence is CSARDGSKILAKNIQYF. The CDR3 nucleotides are TGCAGTGCTAGAGATGGGAGCAAAATACTAGCCAAAAACATTCAGTACTTC.

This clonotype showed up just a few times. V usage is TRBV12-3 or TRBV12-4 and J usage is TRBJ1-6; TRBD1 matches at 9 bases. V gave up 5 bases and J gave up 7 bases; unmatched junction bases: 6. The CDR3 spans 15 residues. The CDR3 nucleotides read TGTGCCAGCAGTGCTACAGGGGGCCGGAATTCACCCCTCCACTTT. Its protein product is CASSATGGRNSPLHF.

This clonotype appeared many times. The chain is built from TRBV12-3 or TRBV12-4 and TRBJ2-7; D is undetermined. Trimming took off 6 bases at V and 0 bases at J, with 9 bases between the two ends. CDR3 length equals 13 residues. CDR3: CASSPSASYEQYF. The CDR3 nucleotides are TGTGCCAGCAGCCCCTCGGCCTCCTACGAGCAGTACTTC.